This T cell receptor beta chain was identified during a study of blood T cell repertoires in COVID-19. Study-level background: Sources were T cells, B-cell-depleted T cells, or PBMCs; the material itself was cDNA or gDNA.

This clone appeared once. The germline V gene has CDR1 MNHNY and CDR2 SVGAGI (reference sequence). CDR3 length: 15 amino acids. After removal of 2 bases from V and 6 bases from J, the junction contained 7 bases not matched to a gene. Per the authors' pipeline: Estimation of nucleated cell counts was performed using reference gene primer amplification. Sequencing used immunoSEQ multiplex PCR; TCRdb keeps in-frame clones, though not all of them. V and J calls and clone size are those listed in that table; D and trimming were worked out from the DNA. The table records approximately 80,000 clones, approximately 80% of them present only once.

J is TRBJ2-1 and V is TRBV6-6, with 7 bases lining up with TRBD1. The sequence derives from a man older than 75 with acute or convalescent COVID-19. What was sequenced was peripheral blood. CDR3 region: CASSYATGKANEQFF. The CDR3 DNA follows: TGTGCCAGCAGTTACGCGACAGGGAAGGCCAATGAGCAGTTCTTC.